The entry that follows covers one TCR beta chain sequence. The target antigen is unknown. The sample comes from a study of T cell responses to AZD1222 COVID-19 vaccine. Study-level information: Samples with a second dose at about 4 or about 12 weeks were pooled together.

Using immunoSEQ multiplex PCR, the repertoire was profiled, and TCRdb retains in-frame clones only, with some absent. This table has around 100,000 clones, roughly 85% appearing once. The study's findings and limits: Recipients of two AZD1222 doses showed rising Spike-specific TCR breadth and depth. The peak T cell response came first, and repertoires were sampled only after it.

The length of the CDR3 is 14 residues. Trimming cost V 3 bases and J 0 bases, with 11 bases left between them. CDR1 is GTSNPN and CDR2 is SVGIG in the germline V gene (reference sequence). V usage is TRBV30 and J usage is TRBJ1-1, with D perhaps TRBD1 (6 bases). The receptor's source is an adult in good health. Sample: peripheral blood, taken on day 0 of AZD1222 vaccination. The CDR3 region is CAWSKTGMNTEAFF. DNA for the CDR3: TGTGCCTGGAGCAAAACAGGGATGAACACTGAAGCTTTCTTT.